One sample yielded the 21 T cell receptor beta chains listed below, sequenced in a study of blood T cells in healthy people across ages. Together with a sample-barcoded 5' primer, a J-beta primer mix was included in a second PCR lasting roughly 6 to 12 cycles. MiXCR was run by TCRdb on the 5' RACE reads, yielding one entry per CDR3 protein. This repertoire shows roughly 800,000 distinct CDR3 sequences, approximately 35% found once; its top ten account for 13%. The sample comprised blood. These receptors all come from a man aged 18-30 years in good health.

This clonotype was picked up a small number of times. The CDR3: CASSQDLQGSNTGELFF. CDR3 nucleotide sequence: TGTGCCAGCAGCCAAGATCTACAGGGATCGAACACCGGGGAGCTGTTTTTT. The J gene is TRBJ2-2, the V gene TRBV14, with D tentatively TRBD1 (6 bases). Germline values: CDR1 SGHDN, CDR2 FVKESK. There are 17 residues in the CDR3. The V end lost 0 bases, the J end lost 0 bases, and 11 bases lay between the germline ends.

This clonotype has a handful of counts. This sequence joins TRBV5-6 and TRBJ2-5; TRBD1 matches 8 bases. The CDR3 consists of 13 residues. CDR1 and CDR2 from the germline V gene are SGHDT and YYEEEE. V shed 4 bases, J shed 13 bases, and the junction held 12 bases outside the gene matches. CDR3 sequence (DNA): TGTGCCAGCAGCGTCGACTCGGACAGGGCGGTGTACTTC. Amino acids: CASSVDSDRAVYF.

In DNA, the CDR3 is TGCGCCAGCAGCTTGGGCCAGGAAGATGAGCAGTACTTC. This translates into CASSLGQEDEQYF. This chain connects TRBV5-1 to TRBJ2-1; D remains unclear. The end of the DNA fits TRBJ2-7 better, so the J call may be wrong. Germline values: CDR1 SGHRS, CDR2 YFSETQ. The CDR3 is 13 residues long.

The V gene is TRBV12-3 or TRBV12-4, the J gene TRBJ1-1, with 7 nucleotides matching TRBD1. The CDR3 extends over 11 amino acids. The junction had 4 bases not matched to a gene; V was cut back by 10 bases and J by 5 bases. CDR3 sequence reads: CATQGGTEAFF. The CDR3 DNA reads TGTGCCACCCAGGGGGGGACTGAAGCTTTCTTT.

The genes are TRBV12-3 or TRBV12-4 and TRBJ2-3, with a weak D call TRBD2 (6 bases). Trimming took 7 bases from V and 4 from J, leaving 15 bases between them. CDR3 length: 14 residues. CDR3 nucleotides: TGTGCCAGCACTCGGGGACTGACAGCAGATACGCAGTATTTT. Its translation is CASTRGLTADTQYF.

In this sample, this clonotype turned up a few times. The chain employs TRBV27 and TRBJ2-7, with D hard to call. The J call is doubtful: the DNA matches TRBJ2-5 better. The germline V gene has CDR1 MNHEY and CDR2 SMNVEV (reference sequence). The CDR3 has 13 residues. DNA of the CDR3: TGTGCCAGCAGTTTAACCGGTCCGGAGACCCAGTACTTC. The encoded protein is CASSLTGPETQYF.

This clonotype has just a few counts. The CDR3 is CSARDSSGYYNEQFF. The DNA of the CDR3 is TGCAGTGCTAGAGATAGCAGCGGGTATTACAATGAGCAGTTCTTC. The chain combines TRBV20-1 with TRBJ2-1; tentative D call: TRBD2 (6 bases). Germline V lookup: CDR1 DFQATT, CDR2 SNEGSKA (reference sequence). V dropped 0 bases and J dropped 4 bases, with 13 bases sitting between them. The CDR3 is made up of 15 amino acids.

This rearrangement joins TRBV5-1 to TRBJ2-1, with 8 bases lining up with TRBD1. This CDR3 comprises 15 residues. V shed 2 bases and J 10 bases; nucleotides not matched to a gene: 11. The germline CDR1 and CDR2 sequences are SGHRS and YFSETQ. CDR3 DNA: TGCGCCAGCAGCTTCGCCGGGACAGGCGGTATGGAGCAGTTCTTC. It specifies CASSFAGTGGMEQFF.

Regarding this clonotype: It may be a read error: a sequence one base away is much more abundant. The chain employs TRBV12-3 or TRBV12-4 and TRBJ2-4; D remains ambiguous. This CDR3 has 14 residues. The V end was cut by 6 bases, the J end by 0 bases, with 9 bases between. In DNA form, the CDR3 reads TGTGCCAGCAGGTCAACCGGAGCCAAAAACATTCAGTACTTC. Translation gives CASRSTGAKNIQYF.

This clonotype was picked up many times. This chain links TRBV7-9 with TRBJ1-2; D is uncertain. Germline CDR1 reads SEHNR; CDR2 reads FQNEAQ (reference sequence). This CDR3 is 12 amino acids long. Trimming stripped 2 bases from V and 8 bases from J, with 9 bases between. The CDR3 spells CASSLPGRGYTF. The CDR3 DNA reads TGTGCCAGCAGCTTACCGGGGAGGGGCTACACCTTC.

A note on this clonotype: A far bigger clonotype differs at one base, so this is likely a read error. The chain links TRBV7-2 to TRBJ2-7; no clear D gene. Trimming left V 1 base short and J 0 bases short, with 7 bases between. The CDR3 contains 14 residues. Germline loops: CDR1 SGHTA, CDR2 FQGNSA. CDR3 bases: TGTGCCAGCAGCTTAGGTGACAACTCCTACGAGCAGTACTTC. Translated: CASSLGDNSYEQYF.

The chain is built from TRBV4-1 and TRBJ1-2; the D is unclear. The V gene's germline CDR1 is MGHRA and CDR2 YSYEKL. The V gene lost 0 bases and the J gene lost 2 bases, with 13 bases spanning the gap. The CDR3 is 16 amino acids. The CDR3 here is CASSQEGKSFNYGYTF. The DNA for the CDR3 is TGCGCCAGCAGCCAAGAAGGTAAATCGTTCAACTATGGCTACACCTTC.

The genes are TRBV20-1 and TRBJ1-2; perhaps TRBD1 as D (6 bases). Between the trimmed V and J ends, which lost 6 bases and 5 bases, there was a span of 16 bases. The CDR3 loop spans 13 amino acids. Germline values: CDR1 DFQATT, CDR2 SNEGSKA (reference sequence). CDR3: CSAGEGGLYGYTF. In nucleotides, the CDR3 is TGCAGTGCCGGGGAGGGGGGTTTGTATGGCTACACCTTC.

This clonotype was seen more than once but under ten times. This chain connects TRBV21-1 to TRBJ2-3; TRBD1, as called in the table, went unchecked against the DNA. TRBV21-1 counts as a pseudogene. This CDR3 contains 16 residues. The CDR3 is CASSDRDSTSTDTQYF. The CDR3 DNA follows: TGTGCCAGCAGCGACCGGGACAGTACTAGCACAGATACGCAGTATTTT.

This clonotype was recorded a few times. This rearrangement joins TRBV5-1 to TRBJ1-5; D unclear. The CDR3 consists of 15 residues. Germline V lookup: CDR1 SGHRS, CDR2 YFSETQ. Trimming left V 2 bases short and J 0 bases short, with 9 bases between. As DNA, the CDR3 is TGCGCCAGCAGCTTTTCCCCGGGTAGCAATCAGCCCCAGCATTTT. Encoded protein: CASSFSPGSNQPQHF.

This clonotype was detected a few times. V usage is TRBV27 and J usage is TRBJ2-2, with 7 bases lining up with TRBD1. The V gene's germline CDR1 is MNHEY and CDR2 SMNVEV (reference sequence). The CDR3 has 15 residues. The ends lost 0 bases at V and 3 bases at J; junction bases unmatched: 1. The DNA of the CDR3 is TGTGCCAGCAGTTTATCCAGGGGGTACACCGGGGAGCTGTTTTTT. Its protein is CASSLSRGYTGELFF.

The chain joins TRBV2 to TRBJ2-1; the match to TRBD2 covers 7 bases. Per germline, CDR1 SNHLY and CDR2 FYNNEI. The CDR3 spans 14 residues. Unmatched junction bases numbered 10, after V lost 6 bases and J lost 8 bases. Here the CDR3 reads CASRLGRARDEQFF. CDR3 sequence (DNA): TGTGCCAGCAGATTAGGGAGGGCTCGGGATGAGCAGTTCTTC.

This clonotype was observed a handful of times. The chain is built from TRBV4-1 and TRBJ2-5; maybe TRBD2 (7 bases). The ends were cut back, 2 bases at V and 4 bases at J, with 17 bases in the middle. The CDR3 runs 16 residues. Per germline, CDR1 MGHRA and CDR2 YSYEKL. The CDR3 DNA follows: TGCGCCAGCAGCCAAATTCTGGGGGGAGGGGGAGAGACCCAGTACTTC. Its translation is CASSQILGGGGETQYF.

In this sample, this clonotype turned up a few times. V is TRBV5-1 and J is TRBJ2-3, with 10 positions matching TRBD2. J lost 5 bases, V lost 5 bases, and 8 bases had no gene match. The CDR3 covers 15 residues. Germline V gene data show CDR1 as SGHRS and CDR2 as YFSETQ. CDR3 in amino acids: CASRELAGVKDTQYF. As DNA, the CDR3 is TGCGCCAGCAGAGAGCTAGCGGGGGTGAAAGATACGCAGTATTTT.

This chain uses TRBV28 with TRBJ1-1; no clear D gene. This CDR3 spans 13 amino acids. The germline gives CDR1 MDHEN, CDR2 SYDVKM. Trimming left V 7 bases short and J 6 bases short, with 15 bases between. CDR3 in amino acids: CASTRVAPPEAFF. CDR3 nucleotide sequence: TGTGCCAGCACCCGGGTGGCCCCACCTGAAGCTTTCTTT.

The chain links TRBV18 to TRBJ2-7; 9 bases align to TRBD1. The V segment lost 4 bases and the J segment 5 bases; nucleotides outside the gene matches: 9. This CDR3 region has 15 residues. In germline, CDR1 is KGHSH, CDR2 LQKENI. The CDR3 DNA follows: TGTGCCAGCTCACTTACCGGGACAGGGTACCACGAGCAGTACTTC. It specifies CASSLTGTGYHEQYF. The full variable domain, rest sourced from reference TRBV18 and TRBJ2-7, is NAGVMQNPRHLVRRRGQEARLRCSPMKGHSHVYWYRQLPEEGLKFMVYLQKENIIDESGMPKERFSAEFPKEGPSILRIQQVVRGDSAAYFCASSLTGTGYHEQYFGPGTRLTVT.